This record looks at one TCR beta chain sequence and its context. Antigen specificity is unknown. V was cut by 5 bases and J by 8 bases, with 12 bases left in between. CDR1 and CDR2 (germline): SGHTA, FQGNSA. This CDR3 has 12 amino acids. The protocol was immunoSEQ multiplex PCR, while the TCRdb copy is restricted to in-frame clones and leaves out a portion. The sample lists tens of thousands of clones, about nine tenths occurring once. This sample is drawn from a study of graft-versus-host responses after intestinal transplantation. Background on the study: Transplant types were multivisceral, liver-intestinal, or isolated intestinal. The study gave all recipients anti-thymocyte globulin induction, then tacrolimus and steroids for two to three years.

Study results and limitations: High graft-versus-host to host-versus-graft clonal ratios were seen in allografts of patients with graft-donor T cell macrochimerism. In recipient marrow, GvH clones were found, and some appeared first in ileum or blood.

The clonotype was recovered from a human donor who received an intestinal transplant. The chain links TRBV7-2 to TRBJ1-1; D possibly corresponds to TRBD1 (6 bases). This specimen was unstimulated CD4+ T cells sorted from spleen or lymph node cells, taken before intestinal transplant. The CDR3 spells CASSLQGREAFF. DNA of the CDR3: TGTGCCAGCAGCCTTCAGGGGCGAGAAGCTTTCTTT.